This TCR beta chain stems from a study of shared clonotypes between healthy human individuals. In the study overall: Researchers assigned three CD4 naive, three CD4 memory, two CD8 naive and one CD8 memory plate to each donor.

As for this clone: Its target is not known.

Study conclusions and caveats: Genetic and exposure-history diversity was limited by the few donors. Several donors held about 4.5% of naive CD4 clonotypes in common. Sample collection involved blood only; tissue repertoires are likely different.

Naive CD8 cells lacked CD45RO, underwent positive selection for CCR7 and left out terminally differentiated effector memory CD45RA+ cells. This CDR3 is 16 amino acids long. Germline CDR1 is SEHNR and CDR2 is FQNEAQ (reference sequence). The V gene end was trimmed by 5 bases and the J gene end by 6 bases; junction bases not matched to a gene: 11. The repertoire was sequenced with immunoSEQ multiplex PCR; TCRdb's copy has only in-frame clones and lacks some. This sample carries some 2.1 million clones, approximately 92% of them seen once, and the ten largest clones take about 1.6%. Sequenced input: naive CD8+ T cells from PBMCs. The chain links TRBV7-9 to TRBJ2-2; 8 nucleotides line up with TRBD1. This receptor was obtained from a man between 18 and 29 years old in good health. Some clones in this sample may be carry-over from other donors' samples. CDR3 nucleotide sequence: TGTGCCAGCAGCCCCCGGACAGGGAAGGAGTCCGGGGAGCTGTTTTTT. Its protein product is CASSPRTGKESGELFF.